This T cell receptor beta chain derives from a study of blood T cell repertoires in COVID-19. Sequencing used immunoSEQ multiplex PCR; TCRdb keeps in-frame clones, though not all of them. The data show tens of thousands of clones, around 82% seen once. Germline assignment: CDR1 MDHEN and CDR2 SYDVKM. With 5 bases clipped from V and 6 bases from J, the junction kept 10 bases outside the gene matches. The CDR3 has 16 amino acids. This receptor was taken from a human donor in a cohort sampled during active COVID-19. The chain combines TRBV28 with TRBJ2-2, with 9 positions matching TRBD1. The sequenced sample consisted of peripheral blood. CDR3 coding DNA: TGTGCCAGCAGTCTCACAGGGGGCGGTCGGTCCGGGGAGCTGTTTTTT. Amino acid sequence: CASSLTGGGRSGELFF.